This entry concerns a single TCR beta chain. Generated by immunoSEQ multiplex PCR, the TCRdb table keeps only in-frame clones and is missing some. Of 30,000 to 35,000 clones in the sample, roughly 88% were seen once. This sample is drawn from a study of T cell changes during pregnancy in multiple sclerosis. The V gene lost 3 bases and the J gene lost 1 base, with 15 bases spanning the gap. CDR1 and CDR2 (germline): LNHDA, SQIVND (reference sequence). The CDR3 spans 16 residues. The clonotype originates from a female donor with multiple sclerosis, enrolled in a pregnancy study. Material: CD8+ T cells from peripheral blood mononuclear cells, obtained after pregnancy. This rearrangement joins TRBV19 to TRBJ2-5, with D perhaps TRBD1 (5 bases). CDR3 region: CASSIEGQGSQETQYF. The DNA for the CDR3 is TGTGCCAGTAGTATCGAAGGGCAGGGAAGCCAAGAGACCCAGTACTTC.